This T cell receptor (beta chain) is drawn from a study of human T cells and chemical hapten exposure. General study points: Following DPC sensitization, TCRs present above 1 in 1000 frequency showed no change.

This clonotype was seen once. Its target is unknown. The library tagged each cDNA molecule with unique molecular identifiers. As handled by the study authors: Between 23,224 and 690,600 TCRs appeared in each sample, and the median stood at about 93,000. From the RACE reads, TCRdb called clonotypes with MiXCR, one entry per CDR3 protein. What appears here as the V and J calls and clone size reflects TCRdb's work, not the paper's. Of under 90,000 distinct CDR3 sequences listed, 7% to 9% are singletons. V was pared by 2 bases and J by 5 bases, with 12 bases between. In germline, CDR1 is SGHDN, CDR2 FVKESK. The CDR3 consists of 15 residues. Time point meaning: healthy volunteer bleed at 6 weeks. Unfractionated whole blood served as the source for total RNA extraction.

Sequenced material: whole blood. This clonotype was obtained from a male donor in good health. Some clones in this sample may be carry-over from other donors' samples. The chain combines TRBV14 with TRBJ1-4; D unresolved. CDR3 nucleotide sequence: TGTGCCAGCAGCCAAATAAGGACGGAAAATGAAAAACTGTTTTTT. Protein product: CASSQIRTENEKLFF.